This T cell receptor (beta chain) is from a study of blood T cell repertoires in COVID-19. Study-wide context: Collection of acute and convalescent COVID-19 samples took place in the United States, Italy and Spain. The cDNA or gDNA used as material had been derived from T cells, B-cell-depleted T cells, or PBMCs.

Original processing methods: Cell counts per sample came from amplifying reference gene primers. Clones were sequenced by immunoSEQ multiplex PCR, and TCRdb holds only the in-frame ones, with some missing. V and J calls and clone size are those listed in that table; D and trimming were worked out from the DNA. The sample contains tens of thousands of clones, 88% of which appear only once. The CDR3 is 15 amino acids. J gave up 2 bases and V 3 bases, and 6 bases lay outside the gene matches. Germline V gives CDR1 LNHDA, CDR2 SQIVND (reference sequence). Sequenced material: peripheral blood. The chain joins TRBV19 to TRBJ2-7, with 8 bases fitting TRBD1. The receptor was isolated from a human donor in a cohort sampled during active COVID-19. Here the CDR3 reads CASSIAQGGTYEQYF. CDR3 sequence (DNA): TGTGCCAGTAGTATTGCACAGGGGGGAACCTACGAGCAGTACTTC.